This TCR beta chain was recorded in a study of blood T cells in healthy people across ages. Whole-study results and caveats: Diversity figures derived from one million T cells were judged to underestimate the true value. A strong correlation was found between TCR beta diversity and the percentage of naive T cells. Higher diversity and more naive CD4+ cells were features of long-lived donors, compared to aged donors.

CDR1 is LGHNA, CDR2 YSLEER, per germline. This CDR3 is 15 amino acids long. V was shortened by 1 base and J by 4 bases, with 13 bases between the two germline ends. Primed by a sample-barcoded 5' primer and a J-beta primer mix, a second PCR proceeded for about 6 to 12 cycles. TCRdb processed the 5' RACE reads anew with MiXCR; each CDR3 protein has one entry. The sample has approximately 800,000 distinct CDR3 sequences, about three fifths seen once. About this clonotype itself: Antigen: not known.

Material for sequencing was blood. The origin of this receptor is a man under 40 in good health. The chain recombines TRBV4-3 with TRBJ1-2; D unclear. The CDR3, as DNA: TGCGCCAGCAGCCAAGGAGCGATCGGTCTCTATGGCTACACCTTC. Protein sequence: CASSQGAIGLYGYTF.